Shown below are 5 T cell receptor beta chains from a single sample sequenced in a study of post-analysis software for immune sequencing data. No antigen has been assigned to these receptors. Carried by the TCR beta cDNA libraries were unique molecular identifiers. TCRdb reprocessed the PCR reads with MiXCR, giving one entry per CDR3 protein. Among 350,000 to 450,000 distinct CDR3 sequences listed, less than 40% were seen once. Broader study findings: TRBV5-6, TRBV5-1 and TRBV20-1 were among several TRBV segments more frequent in patients than controls.

The sequenced sample consisted of blood. These receptors all stem from a girl aged 2-10 years with multiple sclerosis.

This chain uses TRBV10-3 with TRBJ1-1, with D unresolved. Germline lookup yields CDR1 ENHRY and CDR2 SYGVKD. V dropped 3 bases and J dropped 5 bases, with 10 bases sitting between them. The CDR3 spans 13 residues. The CDR3 region has the DNA TGTGCCATCAGTGACACAGTGAGAACTGAAGCTTTCTTT. Translated, it gives CAISDTVRTEAFF.

The V gene is TRBV5-1, the J gene TRBJ1-1; TRBD1 might be the D (6 bases). V was shortened by 6 bases and J by 1 base, with 10 bases between the two germline ends. The CDR3 is 13 residues long. Germline-derived CDR1 and CDR2 are SGHRS and YFSETQ. The CDR3 DNA is TGCGCCAGCATGGGACAAGCGAACACTGAAGCTTTCTTT. This sequence encodes CASMGQANTEAFF.

The rearrangement uses TRBV20-1 and TRBJ2-3, with a possible D match to TRBD2 (5 bases). This CDR3 is 14 amino acids long. The ends were cut back, 2 bases at V and 6 bases at J, with 15 bases in the middle. Germline V gives CDR1 DFQATT, CDR2 SNEGSKA (reference sequence). This CDR3 is CSARPSGPEDTQYF. The CDR3 coding sequence is TGCAGTGCTAGACCGAGCGGTCCCGAGGATACGCAGTATTTT.

The chain combines TRBV27 with TRBJ2-7, with no clear D. This CDR3 comprises 14 residues. The V and J ends lost 6 bases and 2 bases respectively, with 14 bases between them. Germline V CDR1 and CDR2: MNHEY, SMNVEV (reference sequence). The CDR3: CASRLLASPYEQYF. As DNA, the CDR3 is TGTGCCAGCAGGTTGCTTGCTAGTCCCTACGAGCAGTACTTC.

Only a few counts were recorded for this clonotype. CDR3 sequence (DNA): TGCAGTGCTAGAGATGTTGGAGCGGTCTCCTACAATGAGCAGTTCTTC. It codes for CSARDVGAVSYNEQFF. The gene calls are TRBV20-1 and TRBJ2-1; tentatively, D is TRBD2 (5 bases). V was cut by 0 bases and J by 0 bases, with 12 bases left in between. Germline V gene sequence: CDR1 DFQATT, CDR2 SNEGSKA (reference sequence). CDR3 length equals 16 residues.